This T cell receptor beta chain comes out of a study of T-cell memory formation after mild COVID-19. Study summary: There were largely donor-specific TCR clusters. General study results and limits: Pre-infection memory carried some responding clones, suggesting that cross-reactive memory joined.

Each CDR3 protein gets one entry after TCRdb re-called the 5' RACE reads with MiXCR. The sample consists of under 300,000 distinct CDR3 sequences, 7% to 10% of them appearing once. Germline lookup yields CDR1 MNHNS and CDR2 SASEGT. This CDR3 comprises 14 residues. Trimming shortened V by 8 bases and J by 7 bases, and 17 bases separated the two germline ends. This clonotype turned up a few times. Its target is unknown. The sample taken for sequencing was PBMCs or a T cell subset sorted from them (not recorded which). This TCR was recovered from a man aged 18 to 29 who had mild COVID-19 (a few samples of this study predate the infection). Cell type and time point are not known. This chain connects TRBV6-1 to TRBJ2-2; D is unresolved. CDR3 protein: CASLGKIIRGELFF. CDR3 nucleotides: TGTGCCAGCCTTGGCAAAATTATCCGCGGGGAGCTGTTTTTT.